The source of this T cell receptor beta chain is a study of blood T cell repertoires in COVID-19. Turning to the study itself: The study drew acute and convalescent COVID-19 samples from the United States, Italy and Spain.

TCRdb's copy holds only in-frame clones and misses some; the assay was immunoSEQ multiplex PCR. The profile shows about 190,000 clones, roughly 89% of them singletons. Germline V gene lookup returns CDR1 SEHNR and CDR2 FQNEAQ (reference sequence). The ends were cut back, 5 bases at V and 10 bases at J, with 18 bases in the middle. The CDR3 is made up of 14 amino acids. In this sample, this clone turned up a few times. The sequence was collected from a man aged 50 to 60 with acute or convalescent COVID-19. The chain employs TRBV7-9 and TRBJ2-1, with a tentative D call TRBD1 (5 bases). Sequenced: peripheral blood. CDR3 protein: CASSSVPRAPEQFF. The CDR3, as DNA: TGTGCCAGCAGCAGCGTGCCCAGGGCCCCCGAGCAGTTCTTC.